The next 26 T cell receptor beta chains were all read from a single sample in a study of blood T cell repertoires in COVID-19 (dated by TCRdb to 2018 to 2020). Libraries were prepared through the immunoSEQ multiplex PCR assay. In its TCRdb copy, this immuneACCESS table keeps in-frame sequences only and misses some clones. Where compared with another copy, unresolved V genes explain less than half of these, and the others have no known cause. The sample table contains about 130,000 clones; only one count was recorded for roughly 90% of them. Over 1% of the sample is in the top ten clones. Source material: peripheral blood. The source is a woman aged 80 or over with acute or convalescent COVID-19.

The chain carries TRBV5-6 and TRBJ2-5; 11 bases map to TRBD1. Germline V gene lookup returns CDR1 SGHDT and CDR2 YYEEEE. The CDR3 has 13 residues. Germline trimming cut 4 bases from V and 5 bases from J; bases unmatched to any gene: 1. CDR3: CASSRDRGETQYF. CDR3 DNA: TGTGCCAGCAGCAGGGACAGGGGGGAGACCCAGTACTTC.

CDR3 loop: CASSASGSTDTQYF. Written as DNA, the CDR3 is TGTGCCAGCAGCGCTAGCGGTAGCACAGATACGCAGTATTTT. The chain joins TRBV11-2 to TRBJ2-3; TRBD2 matches 7 bases. Germline V CDR1 and CDR2: SGHAT, FQNNGV. Trimming removed 5 bases from V and 0 bases from J; junction bases left unmatched: 2. The CDR3 runs to 14 residues.

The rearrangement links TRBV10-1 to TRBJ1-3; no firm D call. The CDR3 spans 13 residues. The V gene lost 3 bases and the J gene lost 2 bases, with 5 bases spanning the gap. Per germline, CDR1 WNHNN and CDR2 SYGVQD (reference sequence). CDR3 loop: CASSDPAGNTIYF. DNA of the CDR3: TGCGCCAGCAGTGATCCCGCTGGAAACACCATATATTTT.

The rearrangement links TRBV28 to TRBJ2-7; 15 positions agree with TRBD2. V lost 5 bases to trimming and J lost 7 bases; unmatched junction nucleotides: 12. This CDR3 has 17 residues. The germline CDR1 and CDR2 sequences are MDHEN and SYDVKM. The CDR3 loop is CASSRPRGLAGGREQYF. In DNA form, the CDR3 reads TGTGCCAGCAGTCGCCCCCGAGGACTAGCGGGAGGGAGGGAGCAGTACTTC.

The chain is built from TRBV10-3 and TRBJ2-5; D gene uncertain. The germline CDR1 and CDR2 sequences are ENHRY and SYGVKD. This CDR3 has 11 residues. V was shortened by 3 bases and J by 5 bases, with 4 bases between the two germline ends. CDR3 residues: CAISDLETQYF. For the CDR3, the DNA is TGTGCCATCAGTGACTTGGAGACCCAGTACTTC.

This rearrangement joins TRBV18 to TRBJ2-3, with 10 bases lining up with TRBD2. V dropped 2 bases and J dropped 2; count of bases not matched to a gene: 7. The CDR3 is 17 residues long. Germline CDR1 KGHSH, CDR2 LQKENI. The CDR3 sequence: CASSPVVLAGATDTQYF. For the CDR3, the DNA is TGTGCCAGCTCACCAGTTGTGCTAGCGGGAGCCACAGATACGCAGTATTTT.

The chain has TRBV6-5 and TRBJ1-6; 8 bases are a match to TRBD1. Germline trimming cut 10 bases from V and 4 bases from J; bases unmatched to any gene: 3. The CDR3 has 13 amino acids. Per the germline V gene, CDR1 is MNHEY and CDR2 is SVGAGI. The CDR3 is CATGQGYNSPLHF. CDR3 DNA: TGTGCCACTGGACAGGGATATAATTCACCCCTCCACTTT.

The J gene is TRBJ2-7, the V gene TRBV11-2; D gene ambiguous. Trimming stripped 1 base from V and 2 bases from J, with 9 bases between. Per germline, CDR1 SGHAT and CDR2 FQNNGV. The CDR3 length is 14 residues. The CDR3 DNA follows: TGTGCCAGCAGCTTAGGCGGTGGCCCCTACGAGCAGTACTTC. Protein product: CASSLGGGPYEQYF.

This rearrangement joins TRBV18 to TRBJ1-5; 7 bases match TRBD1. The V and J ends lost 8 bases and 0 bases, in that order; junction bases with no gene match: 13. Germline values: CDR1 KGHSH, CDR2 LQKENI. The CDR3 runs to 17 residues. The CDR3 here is CASPKTGATYSNQPQHF. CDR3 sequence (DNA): TGTGCCAGCCCTAAAACAGGGGCGACGTATAGCAATCAGCCCCAGCATTTT.

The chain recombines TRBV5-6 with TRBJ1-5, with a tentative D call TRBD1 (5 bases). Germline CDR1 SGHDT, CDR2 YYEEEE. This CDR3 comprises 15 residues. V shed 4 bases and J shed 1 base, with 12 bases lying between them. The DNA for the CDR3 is TGTGCCAGCAGCGTGGGGGGGAGGAGCAATCAGCCCCAGCATTTT. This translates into CASSVGGRSNQPQHF. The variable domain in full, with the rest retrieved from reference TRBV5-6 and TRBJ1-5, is DAGVTQSPTHLIKTRGQQVTLRCSPKSGHDTVSWYQQALGQGPQFIFQYYEEEERQRGNFPDRFSGHQFPNYSSELNVNALLLGDSALYLCASSVGGRSNQPQHFGDGTRLSIL.

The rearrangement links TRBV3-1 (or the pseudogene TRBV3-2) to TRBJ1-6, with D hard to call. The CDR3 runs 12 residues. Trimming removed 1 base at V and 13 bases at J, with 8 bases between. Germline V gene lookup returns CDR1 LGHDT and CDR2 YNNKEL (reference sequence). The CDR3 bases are TGTGCCAGCAGCCAAGCTGCGGGTCCCCTCCACTTT. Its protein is CASSQAAGPLHF.

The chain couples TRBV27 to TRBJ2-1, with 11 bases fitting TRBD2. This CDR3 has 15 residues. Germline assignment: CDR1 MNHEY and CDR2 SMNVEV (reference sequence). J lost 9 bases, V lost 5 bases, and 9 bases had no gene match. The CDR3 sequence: CASSPLAGGSFEQFF. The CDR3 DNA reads TGTGCCAGCAGTCCCTTAGCGGGGGGGTCCTTTGAGCAGTTCTTC.

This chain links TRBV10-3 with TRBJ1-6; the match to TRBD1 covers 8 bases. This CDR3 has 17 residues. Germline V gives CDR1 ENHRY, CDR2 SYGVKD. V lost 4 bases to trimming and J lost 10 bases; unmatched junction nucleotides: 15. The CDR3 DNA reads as TGTGCCATCAGTGCAGAGTCCCCGCCAGGGGGCACCTCACCCCTCCACTTT. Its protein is CAISAESPPGGTSPLHF.

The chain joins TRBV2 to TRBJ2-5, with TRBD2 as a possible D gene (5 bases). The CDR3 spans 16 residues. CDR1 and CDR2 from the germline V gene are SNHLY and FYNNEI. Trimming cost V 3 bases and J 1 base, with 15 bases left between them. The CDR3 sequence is CASSEEVSAIQETQYF. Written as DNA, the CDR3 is TGTGCCAGCAGTGAGGAGGTTTCCGCCATCCAAGAGACCCAGTACTTC.

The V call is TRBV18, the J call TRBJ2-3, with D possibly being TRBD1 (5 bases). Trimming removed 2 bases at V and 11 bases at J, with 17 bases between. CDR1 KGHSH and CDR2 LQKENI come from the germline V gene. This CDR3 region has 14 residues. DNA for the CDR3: TGTGCCAGCTCACCAAGGGGTGGCCAGGGTGGGCAGTATTTT. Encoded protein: CASSPRGGQGGQYF.

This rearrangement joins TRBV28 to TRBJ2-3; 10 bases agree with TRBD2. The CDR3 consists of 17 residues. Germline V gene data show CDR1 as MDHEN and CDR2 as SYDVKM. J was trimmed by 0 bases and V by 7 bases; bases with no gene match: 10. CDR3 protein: CASMVAGGISSTDTQYF. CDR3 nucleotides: TGTGCCAGCATGGTAGCGGGGGGTATTTCTAGCACAGATACGCAGTATTTT.

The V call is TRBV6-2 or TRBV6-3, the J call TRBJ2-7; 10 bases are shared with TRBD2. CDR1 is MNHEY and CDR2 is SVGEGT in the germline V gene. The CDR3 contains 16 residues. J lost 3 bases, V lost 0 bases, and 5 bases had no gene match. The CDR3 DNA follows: TGTGCCAGCAGTTACTCGATACTAGCGGGGTTCTACGAGCAGTACTTC. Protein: CASSYSILAGFYEQYF.

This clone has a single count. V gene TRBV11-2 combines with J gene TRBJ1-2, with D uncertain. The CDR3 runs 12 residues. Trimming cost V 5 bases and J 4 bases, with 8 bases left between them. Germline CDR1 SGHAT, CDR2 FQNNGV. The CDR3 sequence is CASSPGGYGYTF. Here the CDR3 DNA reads TGTGCCAGCAGCCCGGGTGGCTATGGCTACACCTTC.

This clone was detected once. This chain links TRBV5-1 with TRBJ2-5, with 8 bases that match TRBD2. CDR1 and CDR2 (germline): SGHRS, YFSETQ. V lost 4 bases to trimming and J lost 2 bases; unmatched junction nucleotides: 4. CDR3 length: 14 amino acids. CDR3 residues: CASSPGTRQETQYF. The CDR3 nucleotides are TGCGCCAGCAGCCCCGGGACTAGACAAGAGACCCAGTACTTC.

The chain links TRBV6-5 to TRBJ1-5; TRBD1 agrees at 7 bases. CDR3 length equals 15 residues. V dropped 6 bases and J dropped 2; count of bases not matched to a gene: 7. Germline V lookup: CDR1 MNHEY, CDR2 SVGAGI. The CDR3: CASRWDSHRNQPQHF. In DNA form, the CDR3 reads TGTGCCAGCAGATGGGACAGTCACCGCAATCAGCCCCAGCATTTT.

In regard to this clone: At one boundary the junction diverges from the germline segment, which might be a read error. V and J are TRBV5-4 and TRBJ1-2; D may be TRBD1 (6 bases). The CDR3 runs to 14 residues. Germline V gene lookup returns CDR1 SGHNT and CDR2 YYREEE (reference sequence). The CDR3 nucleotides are TGTGCCAGCACCTTGGTCGACAGGATCTATGGCTACACCTTC. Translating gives CASTLVDRIYGYTF.

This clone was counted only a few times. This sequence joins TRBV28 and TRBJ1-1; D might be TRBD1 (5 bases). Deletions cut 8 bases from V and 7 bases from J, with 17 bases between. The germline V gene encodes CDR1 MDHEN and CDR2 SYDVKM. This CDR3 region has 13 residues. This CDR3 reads CASRPGFKSEAFF. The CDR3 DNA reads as TGTGCCAGCCGTCCAGGGTTTAAGAGTGAAGCTTTCTTT. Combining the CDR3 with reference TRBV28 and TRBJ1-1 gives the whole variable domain DVKVTQSSRYLVKRTGEKVFLECVQDMDHENMFWYRQDPGLGLRLIYFSYDVKMKEKGDIPEGYSVSREKKERFSLILESASTNQTSMYLCASRPGFKSEAFFGQGTRLTVV.

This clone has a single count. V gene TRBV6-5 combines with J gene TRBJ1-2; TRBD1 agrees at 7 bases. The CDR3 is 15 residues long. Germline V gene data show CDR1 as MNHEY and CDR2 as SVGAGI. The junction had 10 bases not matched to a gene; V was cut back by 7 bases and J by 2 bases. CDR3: CASIIGKGQNYGYTF. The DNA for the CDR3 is TGTGCCAGCATTATCGGAAAGGGACAGAACTATGGCTACACCTTC.

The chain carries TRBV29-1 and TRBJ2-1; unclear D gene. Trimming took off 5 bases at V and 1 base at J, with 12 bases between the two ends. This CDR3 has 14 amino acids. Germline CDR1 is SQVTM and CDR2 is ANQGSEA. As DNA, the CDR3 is TGCAGCGTTCTTGGGCGTATATCCTACAATGAGCAGTTCTTC. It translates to CSVLGRISYNEQFF.

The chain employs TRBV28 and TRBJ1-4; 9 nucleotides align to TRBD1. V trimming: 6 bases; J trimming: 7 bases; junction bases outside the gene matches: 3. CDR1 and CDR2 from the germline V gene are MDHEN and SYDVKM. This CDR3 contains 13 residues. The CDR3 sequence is CASRRDRVEKLFF. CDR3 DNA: TGTGCCAGCAGGCGGGACAGGGTTGAAAAACTGTTTTTT.

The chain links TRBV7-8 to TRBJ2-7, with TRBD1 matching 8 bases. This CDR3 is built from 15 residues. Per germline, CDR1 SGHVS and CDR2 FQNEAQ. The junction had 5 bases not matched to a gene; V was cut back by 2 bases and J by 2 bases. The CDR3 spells CASSLRTGTPYEQYF. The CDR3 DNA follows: TGTGCCAGCAGCTTACGGACAGGGACCCCCTACGAGCAGTACTTC. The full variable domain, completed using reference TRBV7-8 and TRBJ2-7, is GAGVSQSPRYKVAKRGQDVALRCDPISGHVSLFWYQQALGQGPEFLTYFQNEAQLDKSGLPSDRFFAERPEGSVSTLKIQRTQQEDSAVYLCASSLRTGTPYEQYFGPGTRLTVT.